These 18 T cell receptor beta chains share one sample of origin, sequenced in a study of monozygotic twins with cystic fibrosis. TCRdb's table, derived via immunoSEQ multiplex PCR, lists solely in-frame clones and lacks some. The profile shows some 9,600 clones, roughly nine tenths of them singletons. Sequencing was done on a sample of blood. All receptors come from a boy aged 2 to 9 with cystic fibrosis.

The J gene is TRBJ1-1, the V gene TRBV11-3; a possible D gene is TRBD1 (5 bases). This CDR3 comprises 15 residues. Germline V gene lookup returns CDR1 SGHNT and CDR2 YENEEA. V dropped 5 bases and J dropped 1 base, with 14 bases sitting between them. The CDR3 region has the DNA TGTGCCAGCAGCCCAACGGGACCACCGAACACTGAAGCTTTCTTT. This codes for CASSPTGPPNTEAFF. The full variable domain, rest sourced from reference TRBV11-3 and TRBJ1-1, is EAGVVQSPRYKIIEKKQPVAFWCNPISGHNTLYWYLQNLGQGPELLIRYENEEAVDDSQLPKDRFSAERLKGVDSTLKIQPAELGDSAVYLCASSPTGPPNTEAFFGQGTRLTVV.

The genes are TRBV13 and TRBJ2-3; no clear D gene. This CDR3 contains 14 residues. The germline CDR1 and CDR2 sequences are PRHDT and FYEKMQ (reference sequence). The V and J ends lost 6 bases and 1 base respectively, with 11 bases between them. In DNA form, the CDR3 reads TGTGCCAGCAGGGCCGACGGTGGCACAGATACGCAGTATTTT. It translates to CASRADGGTDTQYF.

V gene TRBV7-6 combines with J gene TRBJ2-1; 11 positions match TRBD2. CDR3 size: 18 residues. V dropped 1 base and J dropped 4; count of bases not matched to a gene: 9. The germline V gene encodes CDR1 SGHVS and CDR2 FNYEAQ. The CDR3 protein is CASSLVAGGDPNYNEQFF. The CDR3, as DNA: TGTGCCAGCAGCTTAGTAGCGGGGGGGGATCCAAATTACAATGAGCAGTTCTTC.

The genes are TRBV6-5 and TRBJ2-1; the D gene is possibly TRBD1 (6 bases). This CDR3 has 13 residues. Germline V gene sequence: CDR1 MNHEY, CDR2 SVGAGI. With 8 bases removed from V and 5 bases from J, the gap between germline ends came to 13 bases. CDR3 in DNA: TGTGCCAGCCAGGGGCCACAACACAATGAGCAGTTCTTC. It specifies CASQGPQHNEQFF.

CDR3 residues: CASSLEGPPYEQYF. The CDR3 DNA is TGTGCCAGCAGCTTGGAAGGCCCCCCCTACGAGCAGTACTTC. The genes are TRBV5-5 and TRBJ2-7; D ambiguous. Germline V gene lookup returns CDR1 SGHKS and CDR2 YYEKEE (reference sequence). Trimming pared 0 bases from V and 2 bases from J, leaving 9 bases between. The CDR3 runs to 14 residues.

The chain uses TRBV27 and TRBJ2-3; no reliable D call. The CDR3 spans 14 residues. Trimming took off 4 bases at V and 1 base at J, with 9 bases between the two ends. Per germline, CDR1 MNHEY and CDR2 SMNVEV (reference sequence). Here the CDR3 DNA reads TGTGCCAGCAGTTGGGCGGCGGGCACAGATACGCAGTATTTT. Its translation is CASSWAAGTDTQYF.

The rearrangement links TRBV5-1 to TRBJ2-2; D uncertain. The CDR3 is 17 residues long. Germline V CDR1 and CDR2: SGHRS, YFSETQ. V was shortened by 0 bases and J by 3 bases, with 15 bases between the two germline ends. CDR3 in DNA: TGCGCCAGCAGCTTGGCTGTGGGGTCGCAGGACACCGGGGAGCTGTTTTTT. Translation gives CASSLAVGSQDTGELFF.

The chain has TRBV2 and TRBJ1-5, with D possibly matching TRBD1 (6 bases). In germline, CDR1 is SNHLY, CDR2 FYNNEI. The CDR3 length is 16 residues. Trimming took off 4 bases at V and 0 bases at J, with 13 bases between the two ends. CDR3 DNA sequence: TGTGCCAGCAGTGCGGACAGCCTCTATAGCAATCAGCCCCAGCATTTT. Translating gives CASSADSLYSNQPQHF. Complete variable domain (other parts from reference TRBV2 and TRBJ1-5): EPEVTQTPSHQVTQMGQEVILRCVPISNHLYFYWYRQILGQKVEFLVSFYNNEISEKSEIFDDQFSVERPDGSNFTLKIRSTKLEDSAMYFCASSADSLYSNQPQHFGDGTRLSIL.

The CDR3 is CATSKGTAPTTDTQYF. The CDR3, as DNA: TGTGCCACCAGCAAAGGGACCGCCCCGACCACGGATACGCAGTATTTT. The chain carries TRBV15 and TRBJ2-3; tentatively, D is TRBD1 or TRBD2 (5 bases each). Germline CDR1 is LNHNV and CDR2 is YYDKDF (reference sequence). The CDR3 runs to 16 residues. V lost 4 bases to trimming and J lost 6 bases, with 20 bases between them.

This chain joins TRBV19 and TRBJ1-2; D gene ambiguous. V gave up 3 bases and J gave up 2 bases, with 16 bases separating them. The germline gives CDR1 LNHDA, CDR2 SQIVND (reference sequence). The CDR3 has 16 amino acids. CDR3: CASSMRSREGNYGYTF. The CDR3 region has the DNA TGTGCCAGTAGTATGAGGAGTAGGGAAGGAAACTATGGCTACACCTTC.

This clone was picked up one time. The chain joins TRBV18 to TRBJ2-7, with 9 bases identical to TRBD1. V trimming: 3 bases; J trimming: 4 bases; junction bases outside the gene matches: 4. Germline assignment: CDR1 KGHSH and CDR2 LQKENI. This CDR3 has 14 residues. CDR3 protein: CASSPGQGLYEQYV. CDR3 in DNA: TGTGCCAGCTCACCGGGACAGGGTCTATACGAGCAGTACGTC.

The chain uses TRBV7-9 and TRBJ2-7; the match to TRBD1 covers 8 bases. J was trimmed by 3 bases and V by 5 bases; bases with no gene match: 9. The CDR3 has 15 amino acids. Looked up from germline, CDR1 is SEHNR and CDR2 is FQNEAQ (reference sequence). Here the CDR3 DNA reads TGTGCCAGCAGCCGCGGGACAGGTTTGGTCTACGAGCAGTACGTC. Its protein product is CASSRGTGLVYEQYV.

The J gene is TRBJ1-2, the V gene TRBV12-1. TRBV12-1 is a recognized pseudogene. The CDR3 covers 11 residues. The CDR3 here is CAKFRDGGYTF. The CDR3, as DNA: TGTGCCAAATTCCGGGATGGTGGGTACACCTTC.

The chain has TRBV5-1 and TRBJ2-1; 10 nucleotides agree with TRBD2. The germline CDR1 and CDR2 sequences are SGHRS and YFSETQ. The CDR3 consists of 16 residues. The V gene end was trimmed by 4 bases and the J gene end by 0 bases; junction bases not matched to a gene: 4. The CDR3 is CASSPSGGVSYNEQFF. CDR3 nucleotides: TGCGCCAGCAGCCCTAGCGGGGGCGTCTCCTACAATGAGCAGTTCTTC.

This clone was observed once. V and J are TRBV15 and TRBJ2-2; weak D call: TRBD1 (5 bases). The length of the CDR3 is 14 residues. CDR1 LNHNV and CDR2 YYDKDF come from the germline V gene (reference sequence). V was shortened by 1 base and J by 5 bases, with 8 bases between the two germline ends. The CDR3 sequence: CATSRGGKTGELFF. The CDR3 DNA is TGTGCCACCAGCAGAGGGGGCAAGACCGGGGAGCTGTTTTTT.

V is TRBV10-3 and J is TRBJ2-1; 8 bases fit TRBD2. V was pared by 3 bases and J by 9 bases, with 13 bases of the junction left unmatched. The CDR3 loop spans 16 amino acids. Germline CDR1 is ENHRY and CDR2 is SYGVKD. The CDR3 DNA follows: TGTGCCATCAGTGAAAGGGGACTAGTAGTATATGGTGAGCAGTTCTTC. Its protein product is CAISERGLVVYGEQFF.

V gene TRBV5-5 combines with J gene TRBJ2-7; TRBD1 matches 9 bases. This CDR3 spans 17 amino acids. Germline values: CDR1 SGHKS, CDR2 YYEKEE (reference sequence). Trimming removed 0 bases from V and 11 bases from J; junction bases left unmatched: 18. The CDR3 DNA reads TGTGCCAGCAGCTTGGCGTGGGACAGGGCCCTACTAGGGGAAGAGTACTTC. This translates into CASSLAWDRALLGEEYF.

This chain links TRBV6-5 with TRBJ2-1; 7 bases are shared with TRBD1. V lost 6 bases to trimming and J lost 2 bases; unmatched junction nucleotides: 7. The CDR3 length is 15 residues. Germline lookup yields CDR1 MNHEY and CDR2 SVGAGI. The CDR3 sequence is CASSLQGMAYNEQFF. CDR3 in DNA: TGTGCCAGCAGCTTACAGGGGATGGCCTACAATGAGCAGTTCTTC.